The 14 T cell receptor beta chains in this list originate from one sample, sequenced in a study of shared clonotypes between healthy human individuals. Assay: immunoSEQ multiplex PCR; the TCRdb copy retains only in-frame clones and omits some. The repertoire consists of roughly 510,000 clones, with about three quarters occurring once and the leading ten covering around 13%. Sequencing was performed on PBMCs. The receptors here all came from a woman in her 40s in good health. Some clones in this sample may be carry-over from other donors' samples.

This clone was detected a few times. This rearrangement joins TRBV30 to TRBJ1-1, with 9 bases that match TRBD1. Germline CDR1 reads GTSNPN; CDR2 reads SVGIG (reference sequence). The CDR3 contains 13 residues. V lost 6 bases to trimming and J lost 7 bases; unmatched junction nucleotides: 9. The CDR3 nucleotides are TGTGCCTGTTCTAGGACAGGGGAAGGTGAAGCTTTCTTT. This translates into CACSRTGEGEAFF.

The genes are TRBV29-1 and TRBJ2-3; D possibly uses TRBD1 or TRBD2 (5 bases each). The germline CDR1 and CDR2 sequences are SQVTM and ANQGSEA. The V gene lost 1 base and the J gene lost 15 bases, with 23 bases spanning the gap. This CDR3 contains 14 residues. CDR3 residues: CSVEGAGFGTEYYF. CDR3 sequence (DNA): TGCAGCGTTGAAGGGGCCGGTTTTGGGACGGAATATTATTTT.

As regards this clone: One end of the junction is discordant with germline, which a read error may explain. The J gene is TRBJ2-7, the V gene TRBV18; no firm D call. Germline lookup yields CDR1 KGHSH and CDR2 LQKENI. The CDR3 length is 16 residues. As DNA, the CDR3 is TGTGCCAGCTCACCCCATGCGGCACCCACCTCCTATGAGCAGTACTTC. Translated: CASSPHAAPTSYEQYF.

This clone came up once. The CDR3 spells CASSIPPDREIGNTIYF. The CDR3 DNA is TGTGCCAGTAGTATACCCCCGGACAGGGAAATTGGAAACACCATATATTTT. V and J are TRBV19 and TRBJ1-3, with 8 bases lining up with TRBD1. CDR3 length: 17 residues. The germline V gene encodes CDR1 LNHDA and CDR2 SQIVND (reference sequence). V shed 2 bases and J 3 bases; nucleotides not matched to a gene: 9.

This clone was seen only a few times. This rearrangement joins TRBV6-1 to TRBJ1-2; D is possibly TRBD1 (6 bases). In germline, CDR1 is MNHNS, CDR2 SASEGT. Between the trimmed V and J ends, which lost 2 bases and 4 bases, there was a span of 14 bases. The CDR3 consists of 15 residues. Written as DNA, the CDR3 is TGTGCCAGCAGTGAATTCGATAGAGGGGGCTATGGCTACACCTTC. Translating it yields CASSEFDRGGYGYTF.

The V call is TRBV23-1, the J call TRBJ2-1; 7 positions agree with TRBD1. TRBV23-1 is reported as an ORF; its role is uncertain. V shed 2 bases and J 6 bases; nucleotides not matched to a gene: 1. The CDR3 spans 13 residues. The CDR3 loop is CASSQRDSNEQFF. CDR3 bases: TGCGCCAGCAGTCAAAGGGACAGCAATGAGCAGTTCTTC.

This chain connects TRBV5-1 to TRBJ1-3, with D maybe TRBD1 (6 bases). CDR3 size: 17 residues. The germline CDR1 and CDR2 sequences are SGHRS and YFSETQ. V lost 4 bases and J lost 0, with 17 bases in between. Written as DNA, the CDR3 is TGCGCCAGCAGCCAATCGCCGGGACAACTCTCTGGAAACACCATATATTTT. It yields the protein CASSQSPGQLSGNTIYF. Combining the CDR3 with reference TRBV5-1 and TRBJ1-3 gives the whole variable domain KAGVTQTPRYLIKTRGQQVTLSCSPISGHRSVSWYQQTPGQGLQFLFEYFSETQRNKGNFPGRFSGRQFSNSRSEMNVSTLELGDSALYLCASSQSPGQLSGNTIYFGEGSWLTVV.

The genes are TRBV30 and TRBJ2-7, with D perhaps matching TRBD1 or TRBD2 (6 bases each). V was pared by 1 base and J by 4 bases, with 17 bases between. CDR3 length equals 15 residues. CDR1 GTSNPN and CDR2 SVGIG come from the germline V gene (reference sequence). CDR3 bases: TGTGCCTGGAGTGGGTCGGGGGCCTCACGGTACGAGCAGTACTTC. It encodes CAWSGSGASRYEQYF.

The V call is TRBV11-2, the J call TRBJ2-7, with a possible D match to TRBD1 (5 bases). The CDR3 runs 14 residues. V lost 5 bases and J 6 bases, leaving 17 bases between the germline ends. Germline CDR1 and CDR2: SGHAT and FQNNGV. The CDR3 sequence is CASSHTLQGLEQYF. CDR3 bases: TGTGCCAGCAGCCACACCCTCCAGGGTCTCGAGCAGTACTTC.

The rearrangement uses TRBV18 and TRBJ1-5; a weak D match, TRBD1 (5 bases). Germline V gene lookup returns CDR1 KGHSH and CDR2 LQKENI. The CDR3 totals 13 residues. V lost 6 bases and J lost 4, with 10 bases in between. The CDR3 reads CASSDSWNQPQHF. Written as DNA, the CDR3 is TGTGCCAGCTCCGACAGTTGGAATCAGCCCCAGCATTTT.

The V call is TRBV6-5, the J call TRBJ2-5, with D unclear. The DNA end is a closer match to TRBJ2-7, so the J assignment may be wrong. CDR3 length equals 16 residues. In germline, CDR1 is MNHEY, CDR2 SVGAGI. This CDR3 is CASSYPGEVRSYEQYF. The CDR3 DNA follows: TGTGCCAGCAGTTACCCGGGTGAGGTCAGGTCCTACGAGCAGTACTTC.

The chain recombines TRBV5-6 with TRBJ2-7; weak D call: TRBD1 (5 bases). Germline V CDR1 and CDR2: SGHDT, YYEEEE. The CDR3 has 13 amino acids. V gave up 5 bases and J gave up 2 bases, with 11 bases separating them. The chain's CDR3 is CASRQAGTYEQYF. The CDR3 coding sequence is TGTGCCAGCAGGCAGGCAGGGACCTACGAGCAGTACTTC. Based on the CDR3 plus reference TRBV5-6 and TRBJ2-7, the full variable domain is DAGVTQSPTHLIKTRGQQVTLRCSPKSGHDTVSWYQQALGQGPQFIFQYYEEEERQRGNFPDRFSGHQFPNYSSELNVNALLLGDSALYLCASRQAGTYEQYFGPGTRLTVT.

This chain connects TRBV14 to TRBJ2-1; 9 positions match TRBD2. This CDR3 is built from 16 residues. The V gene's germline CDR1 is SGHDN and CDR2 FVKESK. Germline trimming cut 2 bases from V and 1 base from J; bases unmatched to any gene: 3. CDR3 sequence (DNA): TGTGCCAGCAGCCAACGACTAGCGGTTTCCTACAATGAGCAGTTCTTC. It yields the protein CASSQRLAVSYNEQFF.

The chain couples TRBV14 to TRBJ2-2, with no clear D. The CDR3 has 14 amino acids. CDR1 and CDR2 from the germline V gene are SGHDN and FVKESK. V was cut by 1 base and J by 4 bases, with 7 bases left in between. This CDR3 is CASSQGLVTGELFF. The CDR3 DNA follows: TGTGCCAGCAGCCAAGGTCTGGTCACCGGGGAGCTGTTTTTT. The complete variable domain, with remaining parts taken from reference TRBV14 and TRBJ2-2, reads EAGVTQFPSHSVIEKGQTVTLRCDPISGHDNLYWYRRVMGKEIKFLLHFVKESKQDESGMPNNRFLAERTGGTYSTLKVQPAELEDSGVYFCASSQGLVTGELFFGEGSRLTVL.